This T cell receptor (beta chain) was observed in a study of CD8 T cells in ankylosing spondylitis. There are many counts of this clonotype. Antigen: not known. Overall study findings and caveats: Significantly higher representation of disease-linked clones was reported for matched ankylosing spondylitis synovial fluid.

Via MiXCR, TCRdb re-called the 5' RACE reads, giving one row per CDR3 protein. Of a few hundred thousand distinct CDR3 sequences listed, 11% are singletons. CDR1 is DFQATT and CDR2 is SNEGSKA in the germline V gene (reference sequence). The CDR3 extends over 16 amino acids. Trimming at V came to 4 bases and at J to 1 base, leaving 9 bases not matched to a gene. This sequence was found in a female donor with ankylosing spondylitis or in good health (not recorded which). What was sequenced was blood, either unsorted or a sorted T cell fraction (not recorded which). The chain couples TRBV20-1 to TRBJ2-1, with 8 bases matching TRBD1. The CDR3 DNA is TGCAGTGCTACTCCTCCTACAGGGGGGTCCTACAATGAGCAGTTCTTC. Residues: CSATPPTGGSYNEQFF.